Presented here are 8 T cell receptor beta chains from one specimen sequenced in a study of T cell responses to AZD1222 COVID-19 vaccine. Some clones are missing from TCRdb's copy, which holds only in-frame ones; the method was immunoSEQ multiplex PCR. The sample holds approximately 190,000 clones; 87% are singletons and the top ten take around 2.5%. This specimen consisted of peripheral blood, obtained on day 0 of MenACWY control vaccination. These receptors originate from an adult in good health.

This chain connects TRBV24-1 to TRBJ2-2, with D possibly matching TRBD1 (5 bases). V lost 3 bases and J 4 bases, leaving 17 bases between the germline ends. The CDR3 contains 17 residues. Germline CDR1 KGHDR, CDR2 SFDVKD. CDR3 in DNA: TGTGCCACCAGTGATCTCCGGGCGGACACCTCCACCGGGGAGCTGTTTTTT. Translating it yields CATSDLRADTSTGELFF.

This sequence joins TRBV7-2 and TRBJ1-5; 7 positions agree with TRBD1. V lost 5 bases, J lost 6 bases, and 7 bases stayed unmatched. CDR1 is SGHTA, CDR2 FQGNSA, per germline. This CDR3 comprises 14 residues. The chain's CDR3 is CASSGGGGGQPQHF. The CDR3 DNA reads TGTGCCAGCAGCGGAGGAGGGGGCGGTCAGCCCCAGCATTTT.

The chain carries TRBV7-8 and TRBJ2-7; a weak D match, TRBD2 (6 bases). Germline CDR1 reads SGHVS; CDR2 reads FQNEAQ. The CDR3 has 15 residues. The germline V and J ends were trimmed by 5 bases and 2 bases, with 16 bases remaining between them. The CDR3: CASSPRRGEPYEQYF. CDR3 coding DNA: TGTGCCAGCAGCCCCCGGCGGGGCGAACCCTACGAGCAGTACTTC.

This rearrangement joins TRBV6-6 to TRBJ2-3; D remains ambiguous. This CDR3 has 12 residues. V shed 3 bases and J shed 5 bases, with 6 bases lying between them. Per the germline V gene, CDR1 is MNHNY and CDR2 is SVGAGI (reference sequence). This CDR3 reads CASSYTGDTQYF. The CDR3 DNA follows: TGTGCCAGCAGTTATACCGGAGATACGCAGTATTTT.

The CDR3 region is CASSAQGLPDTQYF. In nucleotides, the CDR3 is TGTGCCAGCAGTGCACAGGGCCTCCCAGATACGCAGTATTTT. The rearrangement uses TRBV6-6 and TRBJ2-3, with a weak D call TRBD1 (6 bases). Germline V gives CDR1 MNHNY, CDR2 SVGAGI (reference sequence). The CDR3 is 14 amino acids. Trimming took 5 bases from V and 4 from J, leaving 13 bases between them.

This sequence joins TRBV5-4 and TRBJ1-6; a possible D gene is TRBD1 (5 bases). CDR3 length equals 12 residues. With 4 bases removed from V and 9 bases from J, the gap between germline ends came to 8 bases. The germline CDR1 and CDR2 sequences are SGHNT and YYREEE (reference sequence). CDR3 sequence reads: CASSPGGSPLHF. The DNA of the CDR3 is TGTGCCAGCAGCCCCGGGGGTTCACCCCTCCACTTT.

The chain couples TRBV19 to TRBJ2-2; TRBD1 or TRBD2 may be the D gene (5 bases each). Trimming stripped 9 bases from V and 3 bases from J, with 17 bases between. The germline CDR1 and CDR2 sequences are LNHDA and SQIVND (reference sequence). There are 15 residues in the CDR3. This CDR3 is CASYPRGRDTGELFF. Written as DNA, the CDR3 is TGTGCCAGCTACCCCCGGGGACGGGACACCGGGGAGCTGTTTTTT.

The chain uses TRBV7-9 and TRBJ2-7; TRBD2 matches 7 bases. The CDR3 runs 13 residues. J was trimmed by 5 bases and V by 3 bases; bases with no gene match: 4. The V gene's germline CDR1 is SEHNR and CDR2 FQNEAQ (reference sequence). The CDR3 DNA is TGTGCCAGCAGCTTGCGGGGGAACGACGAGCAGTACTTC. Translated: CASSLRGNDEQYF.